The clone carrying this T cell receptor (beta chain) was recorded once. This sample is drawn from a study of blood T cell repertoires in COVID-19. The wider study: Spain, Italy and the United States supplied samples that represented acute and convalescent COVID-19. In each case, the material was cDNA or gDNA derived from T cells, B-cell-depleted T cells, or PBMCs.

Profiled with immunoSEQ multiplex PCR; TCRdb holds only in-frame clones, not every one. The table includes approximately 160,000 clones, around 81% detected once. The CDR3 sequence is 13 residues long. The germline gives CDR1 SGHAT, CDR2 FQNNGV. Deletions cut 1 base from V and 11 bases from J, with 14 bases between. What the recovered Cohort 3 donors had was two negative PCRs, clearance, or symptom resolution. This TCR derives from a man aged 40-55 years who had recovered from COVID-19. Material for sequencing was PBMCs or T cells enriched from blood (not recorded which). The chain uses TRBV11-2 and TRBJ1-1; D unclear. CDR3 in DNA: TGTGCCAGCAGCTTAGGGGAGGGCCGCGTCGCTTTCTTT. Protein: CASSLGEGRVAFF.